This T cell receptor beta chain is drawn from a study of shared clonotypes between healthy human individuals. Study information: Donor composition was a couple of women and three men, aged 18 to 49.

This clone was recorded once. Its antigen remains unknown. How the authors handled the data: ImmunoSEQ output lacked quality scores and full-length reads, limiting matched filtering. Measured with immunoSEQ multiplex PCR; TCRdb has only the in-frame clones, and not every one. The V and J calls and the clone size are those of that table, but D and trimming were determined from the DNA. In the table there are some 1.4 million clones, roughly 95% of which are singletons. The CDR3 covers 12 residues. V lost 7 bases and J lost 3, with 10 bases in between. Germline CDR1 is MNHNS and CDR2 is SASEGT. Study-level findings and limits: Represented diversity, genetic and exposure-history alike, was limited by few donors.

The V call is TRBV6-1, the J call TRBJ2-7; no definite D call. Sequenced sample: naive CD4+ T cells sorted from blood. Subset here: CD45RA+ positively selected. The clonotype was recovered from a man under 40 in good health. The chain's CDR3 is CASTRTRYEQYF. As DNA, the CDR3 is TGTGCCAGCACAAGGACCCGCTACGAGCAGTACTTC.